This T cell receptor beta chain was profiled in a study of blood T cells in healthy people across ages. Overall study results and limits: Older age went with lower TCR beta diversity per million T cells, in a roughly linear way. Researchers said unsorted PBMCs prevented a conclusive naive versus antigen-experienced comparison.

Together with a sample-barcoded 5' primer, a J-beta primer mix was included in a second PCR lasting roughly 6 to 12 cycles. MiXCR, run by TCRdb on the 5' RACE reads, gives a single entry per CDR3 protein. The table records a few hundred thousand distinct CDR3 sequences, roughly a quarter of them present only once. Comments on this clonotype: Its specificity is unknown.

V was pared by 4 bases and J by 3 bases, with 7 bases of the junction left unmatched. Germline CDR1 reads SGDLS; CDR2 reads YYNGEE. The CDR3 sequence is 15 residues long. These data also featured in a second study, about T cells of mothers and their children. That report adds: Study donors consisted of a few healthy Caucasian mothers and their six children. The study found slightly higher but non-significant overlap in related versus unrelated mother-child pairs.

The sequence derives from a boy aged 2-9 years in good health. Material for sequencing was blood. The chain carries TRBV9 and TRBJ2-3, with TRBD2 matching 8 bases. The CDR3 region is CASSLRGGMTDTQYF. The CDR3 nucleotides are TGTGCCAGCAGCCTCCGCGGGGGGATGACAGATACGCAGTATTTT.